The present T cell receptor (beta chain) was sequenced within a study of CD8+ T cells in alopecia areata. On the study more broadly: Treated patients swallowed 5 to 10 mg of oral tofacitinib twice daily.

Regarding the study as a whole: Association of baseline CD8+ expansion with response is uncertain owing to one nonresponder.

RNA was isolated and reverse transcribed to cDNA, the sequencing template. Sequenced by immunoSEQ multiplex PCR; TCRdb stores in-frame clones only, minus some. Of 210,000 or so clones listed, roughly 66% were seen once; the top ten hold around 1.3%. A note on this clone: Its antigen is still unknown.

Treatment in this sample: oral pan-JAK inhibitor, 5-10 mg twice daily. It was from alopecia areata patients that lesional scalp punch biopsies and peripheral blood were collected. This TCR derives from a human donor with alopecia areata. The sequences come from CD4+ T cells sorted from blood, collected at week 44, from a patient treated with tofacitinib.

CDR3 sequence: CSVLVLGNTEAFF. CDR3 sequence (DNA): TGCAGCGTCCTCGTGTTGGGGAACACTGAAGCTTTCTTT. The chain employs TRBV29-1 and TRBJ1-1; D is unresolved. The CDR3 consists of 13 residues. V was shortened by 6 bases and J by 1 base, with 12 bases between the two germline ends. Per germline, CDR1 SQVTM and CDR2 ANQGSEA.